The source of this T cell receptor beta chain is a study of cytomegalovirus exposure and HLA in healthy donors. The CDR3 length is 11 residues. The germline V gene has CDR1 PRHDT and CDR2 FYEKMQ (reference sequence). V was clipped by 1 base and J by 5 bases, with 2 bases between them. In this sample, this clone turned up once. The method was immunoSEQ multiplex PCR; TCRdb's version includes in-frame clones alone and lacks a portion of them. This sample has about 200,000 clones, with roughly 85% found just once. This clonotype was obtained from a woman in her late teens or twenties in good health and CMV-seronegative. Sequenced material: PBMCs. The chain recombines TRBV13 with TRBJ2-5; no firm D call. For the CDR3, the DNA is TGTGCCAGCAGCTTAGCGGAGACCCAGTACTTC. Protein: CASSLAETQYF.